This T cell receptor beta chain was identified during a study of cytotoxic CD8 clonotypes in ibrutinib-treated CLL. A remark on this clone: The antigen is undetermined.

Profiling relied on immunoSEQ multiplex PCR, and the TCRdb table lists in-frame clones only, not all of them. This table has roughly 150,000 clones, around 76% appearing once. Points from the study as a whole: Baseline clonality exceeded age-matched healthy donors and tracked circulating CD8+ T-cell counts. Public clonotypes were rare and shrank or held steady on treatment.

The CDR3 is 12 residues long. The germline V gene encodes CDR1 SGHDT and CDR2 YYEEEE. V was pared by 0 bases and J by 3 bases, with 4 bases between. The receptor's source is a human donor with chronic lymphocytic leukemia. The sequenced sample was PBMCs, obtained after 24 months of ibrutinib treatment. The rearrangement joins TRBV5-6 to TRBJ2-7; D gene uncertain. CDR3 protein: CASSLANYEQYF. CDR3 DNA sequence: TGTGCCAGCAGCTTGGCCAACTACGAGCAGTACTTC.